The 26 T cell receptor beta chains given below trace back to one sample, sequenced in a study of blood T cells in healthy people across ages. The authors ran a second PCR of about 7 to 11 cycles using a sample-barcoded 5' primer and a J-beta primer mix. TCRdb redid the calling of the 5' RACE reads with MiXCR, one entry per CDR3 protein. Of about 510,000 distinct CDR3 sequences detected, about 28% appear once; the ten largest clones hold under 4.5%. The same data also went into a second study, on T cells of mothers and their children.

The sample comprised blood. The receptors originated from a boy between 2 and 10 years old in good health.

This clonotype was seen a few times. V gene TRBV15 combines with J gene TRBJ1-6; tentative D call: TRBD1 (6 bases). Germline V lookup: CDR1 LNHNV, CDR2 YYDKDF (reference sequence). The ends were cut back, 8 bases at V and 6 bases at J, with 17 bases in the middle. This CDR3 is built from 15 residues. DNA for the CDR3: TGTGCCACCGGGGGCGTGGCCGGTCGTAATTCACCCCTCCACTTT. Translated, it gives CATGGVAGRNSPLHF.

This chain uses TRBV20-1 with TRBJ2-5; TRBD2 is a possible D gene (6 bases). Germline CDR1 and CDR2: DFQATT and SNEGSKA (reference sequence). V was clipped by 3 bases and J by 7 bases, with 9 bases between them. The CDR3 contains 11 residues. CDR3 DNA sequence: TGCAGTGCTAGGTTCGGGGGGACCCAGTACTTC. Translating it yields CSARFGGTQYF.

A few counts support this clonotype. This sequence joins TRBV7-8 and TRBJ2-5; 9 bases match TRBD1. The CDR3 is 18 residues long. V lost 2 bases, J lost 3 bases, and 13 bases stayed unmatched. Germline V lookup: CDR1 SGHVS, CDR2 FQNEAQ. The CDR3 sequence is CASSLPLTGGDVKETQYF. CDR3 nucleotides: TGTGCCAGCAGCTTACCCTTGACAGGGGGAGATGTAAAAGAGACCCAGTACTTC.

This chain joins TRBV6-5 and TRBJ2-2; D unresolved. This CDR3 comprises 12 residues. The germline V and J ends were trimmed by 0 bases and 10 bases, with 6 bases remaining between them. Germline loops: CDR1 MNHEY, CDR2 SVGAGI. The CDR3 is CASSYSYQELFF. Written as DNA, the CDR3 is TGTGCCAGCAGTTACTCCTACCAGGAGCTGTTTTTT.

V gene TRBV13 combines with J gene TRBJ2-7, with 10 bases identical to TRBD2. This CDR3 contains 20 residues. CDR1 and CDR2 (germline): PRHDT, FYEKMQ (reference sequence). V lost 6 bases to trimming and J lost 3 bases; unmatched junction nucleotides: 23. CDR3 in amino acids: CASRPYAGLAEDTKNYEQYF. In DNA, the CDR3 is TGTGCCAGCAGACCATACGCAGGACTAGCGGAGGATACGAAGAACTACGAGCAGTACTTC.

This clonotype was counted a few times. The rearrangement uses TRBV15 and TRBJ1-5; tentatively, D is TRBD1 (5 bases). This CDR3 is built from 15 residues. Trimming shortened V by 0 bases and J by 5 bases, and 11 bases separated the two germline ends. The V gene's germline CDR1 is LNHNV and CDR2 YYDKDF (reference sequence). The CDR3 sequence is CATSRDPGGHQPQHF. In DNA form, the CDR3 reads TGTGCCACCAGCAGAGATCCGGGGGGACATCAGCCCCAGCATTTT.

The gene calls are TRBV12-3 or TRBV12-4 and TRBJ2-2; a weak D match, TRBD1 (6 bases). V lost 10 bases and J 7 bases, leaving 10 bases between the germline ends. The CDR3 is 11 amino acids. Written as DNA, the CDR3 is TGTGCCAACCAGGGGTTCGGGGAGCTGTTTTTT. Amino acids: CANQGFGELFF.

The sample holds a few counts of this clonotype. The V call is TRBV10-3, the J call TRBJ1-4, with 7 nucleotides matching TRBD1. The CDR3 has 14 amino acids. CDR1 ENHRY and CDR2 SYGVKD come from the germline V gene. Unmatched junction bases numbered 9, after V lost 10 bases and J lost 4 bases. The CDR3 loop reads CATRQGDLNEKLFF. CDR3 coding DNA: TGTGCCACGAGACAGGGCGATCTTAATGAAAAACTGTTTTTT.

This clonotype showed up just a few times. The V gene is TRBV2, the J gene TRBJ2-5; 7 nucleotides line up with TRBD1. The J call is doubtful: the DNA matches TRBJ2-1 better. Germline CDR1 reads SNHLY; CDR2 reads FYNNEI. CDR3 length equals 15 residues. The CDR3 nucleotides read TGTGCCAGCAGTGACCCTGGACAGGTTTACAATGAGCAGTTCTTC. Its translation is CASSDPGQVYNEQFF.

The chain couples TRBV5-1 to TRBJ1-4; D is perhaps TRBD1 (6 bases). Germline-derived CDR1 and CDR2 are SGHRS and YFSETQ. This CDR3 spans 14 amino acids. V was pared by 3 bases and J by 8 bases, with 14 bases between. The CDR3 sequence is CASSSLDSREKLFF. In nucleotides, the CDR3 is TGCGCCAGCAGCTCTCTGGACAGCAGAGAAAAACTGTTTTTT.

This chain uses TRBV20-1 with TRBJ2-3; the D gene is possibly TRBD2 (5 bases). The CDR3 has 15 amino acids. Trimming took 4 bases from V and 2 from J, leaving 16 bases between them. Germline V gene sequence: CDR1 DFQATT, CDR2 SNEGSKA (reference sequence). CDR3 sequence (DNA): TGCAGTGCTACCGAGGACTTCCCGATCACAGATACGCAGTATTTT. Its translation is CSATEDFPITDTQYF.

As to this clonotype: A much larger clonotype is one base distant, so this may be a read error. CDR3: CTSSAQNQETQYF. For the CDR3, the DNA is TGTACCAGCAGCGCCCAGAACCAAGAGACCCAGTACTTC. The chain joins TRBV9 to TRBJ2-5; D gene ambiguous. The CDR3 length is 13 residues. From germline, CDR1 is SGDLS and CDR2 YYNGEE. The whole variable domain, remainder taken from reference TRBV9 and TRBJ2-5, is DSGVTQTPKHLITATGQRVTLRCSPRSGDLSVYWYQQSLDQGLQFLIQYYNGEERAKGNILERFSAQQFPDLHSELNLSSLELGDSALYFCTSSAQNQETQYFGPGTRLLVL.

In its sample, this clonotype was seen a few times. The chain employs TRBV10-3 and TRBJ1-1, with D perhaps TRBD1 (5 bases). This CDR3 is built from 13 residues. V was clipped by 9 bases and J by 1 base, with 12 bases between them. Germline values: CDR1 ENHRY, CDR2 SYGVKD. The CDR3 here is CAILSGGNTEAFF. In nucleotides, the CDR3 is TGTGCCATTTTAAGCGGGGGGAACACTGAAGCTTTCTTT.

V and J are TRBV6-5 and TRBJ2-2, with 9 bases aligning to TRBD1. The CDR3 is 15 amino acids. V trimming: 5 bases; J trimming: 3 bases; junction bases outside the gene matches: 4. The germline V gene encodes CDR1 MNHEY and CDR2 SVGAGI. CDR3 sequence: CASSRGQGDTGELFF. CDR3 in DNA: TGTGCCAGCAGTCGGGGACAGGGAGACACCGGGGAGCTGTTTTTT.

In its sample, this clonotype is medium-sized (0.01 to 0.1%). The chain joins TRBV11-2 to TRBJ1-4, with D unresolved. The ends were cut back, 5 bases at V and 4 bases at J, with 11 bases in the middle. Germline CDR1 is SGHAT and CDR2 is FQNNGV. The CDR3 runs to 14 residues. Written as DNA, the CDR3 is TGTGCCAGCAGCCCCTACAAGGGTAATGAAAAACTGTTTTTT. Translating it yields CASSPYKGNEKLFF.

The chain has TRBV6-1 and TRBJ2-5; the D gene is possibly TRBD2 (6 bases). With the DNA end fitting TRBJ2-1 better, the J assignment may be wrong. Germline loops: CDR1 MNHNS, CDR2 SASEGT. There are 13 residues in the CDR3. The CDR3 spells CASTGTSYNEQFF. Here the CDR3 DNA reads TGTGCCAGCACCGGGACTTCTTACAATGAGCAGTTCTTC.

The chain links TRBV12-3 or TRBV12-4 to TRBJ2-3, with 12 bases lining up with TRBD2. The CDR3 is 15 amino acids. V gave up 6 bases and J gave up 5 bases; unmatched junction bases: 6. The CDR3 region has the DNA TGTGCCAGCAGGCTCGCTAGCGGGGGGGTAGATACGCAGTATTTT. This translates into CASRLASGGVDTQYF.

This clonotype has a handful of counts. V usage is TRBV28 and J usage is TRBJ2-7; TRBD1 matches at 9 bases. V lost 3 bases, J lost 4 bases, and 7 bases stayed unmatched. Per germline, CDR1 MDHEN and CDR2 SYDVKM. The CDR3 is 15 residues long. The CDR3 nucleotides read TGTGCCAGCAGTTTGCGTCGGGACAGGGTTTACGAGCAGTACTTC. Residues: CASSLRRDRVYEQYF.

This clonotype appeared a few times. The V and J genes are TRBV7-9 and TRBJ2-2; 8 nucleotides line up with TRBD1. The J segment lost 0 bases and the V segment lost 4 bases, leaving 4 bases of the junction unmatched. Germline assignment: CDR1 SEHNR and CDR2 FQNEAQ (reference sequence). This CDR3 is 16 amino acids long. The chain's CDR3 is CASSSTGDTNTGELFF. The CDR3 bases are TGTGCCAGCAGCTCGACAGGGGATACGAACACCGGGGAGCTGTTTTTT.

The rearrangement links TRBV12-3 or TRBV12-4 to TRBJ2-5; D is unresolved. Trimming removed 8 bases at V and 6 bases at J, with 16 bases between. This CDR3 spans 13 amino acids. In nucleotides, the CDR3 is TGTGCCAGCTCCGACGTTGGATCCAAGACCCAGTACTTC. Its protein product is CASSDVGSKTQYF.

This clonotype occurred a few times. This rearrangement joins TRBV18 to TRBJ2-2, with 9 bases aligning to TRBD2. V dropped 6 bases and J dropped 4; count of bases not matched to a gene: 12. The V gene's germline CDR1 is KGHSH and CDR2 LQKENI. The CDR3 spans 17 residues. CDR3 bases: TGTGCCAGCTCGTCTGATGGGACTAGCTATACCACCGGGGAGCTGTTTTTT. As protein: CASSSDGTSYTTGELFF. Full variable domain (rest looked up from reference TRBV18 and TRBJ2-2): NAGVMQNPRHLVRRRGQEARLRCSPMKGHSHVYWYRQLPEEGLKFMVYLQKENIIDESGMPKERFSAEFPKEGPSILRIQQVVRGDSAAYFCASSSDGTSYTTGELFFGEGSRLTVL.

The V call is TRBV6-6, the J call TRBJ2-4; D may be TRBD1 (6 bases). Deletions cut 4 bases from V and 5 bases from J, with 9 bases between. The CDR3 is made up of 13 amino acids. The germline CDR1 and CDR2 sequences are MNHNY and SVGAGI (reference sequence). In DNA, the CDR3 is TGTGCCAGCAGTTGGACAGTAGAAAACATTCAGTACTTC. Encoded protein: CASSWTVENIQYF.

This clonotype was observed a few times. The J gene is TRBJ2-5, the V gene TRBV12-3 or TRBV12-4; TRBD1 matches 8 bases. With 6 bases clipped from V and 5 bases from J, the junction kept 14 bases outside the gene matches. This CDR3 is 16 amino acids long. The CDR3 loop reads CASSYSSDRGRETQYF. The CDR3 DNA follows: TGTGCCAGCAGCTACTCGTCTGACAGGGGACGGGAGACCCAGTACTTC.

The chain combines TRBV7-2 with TRBJ2-5; 7 bases align to TRBD2. The J call may be incorrect, as the DNA end agrees better with TRBJ2-1. This CDR3 is built from 16 residues. The germline V gene encodes CDR1 SGHTA and CDR2 FQGNSA. As DNA, the CDR3 is TGTGCCAGCAGCTTAGCTCCGGCGGGAGTCCCCAATGAGCAGTTCTTC. Protein: CASSLAPAGVPNEQFF.

The chain carries TRBV5-5 and TRBJ1-1; D unresolved. The V and J ends lost 1 base and 0 bases respectively, with 13 bases between them. This CDR3 has 16 residues. Germline V gives CDR1 SGHKS, CDR2 YYEKEE (reference sequence). The CDR3 reads CASSLSGWFMNTEAFF. CDR3 coding DNA: TGTGCCAGCAGCTTGTCGGGTTGGTTCATGAACACTGAAGCTTTCTTT.

This chain links TRBV12-3 or TRBV12-4 with TRBJ2-3; 9 nucleotides align to TRBD2. The CDR3 sequence is 15 residues long. Trimming cost V 8 bases and J 3 bases; bases outside gene matches: 9. CDR3 DNA: TGTGCCAGCCAGAACTCTAGCGGGAAGACAGATACGCAGTATTTT. It translates to CASQNSSGKTDTQYF.